The clone carrying this T cell receptor beta chain was seen only a few times. Its antigen is still unknown. The sample comes from a study of T cells in tumors after PD-1 blockade. On the study more broadly: Mean per tumor sample: tens of thousands of templates (roughly 550-100,000), some 6,000 unique clonotypes.

Study-level findings and limits: Only pre- versus post-treatment comparisons showed clonal replacement. Blood contained about 42% of the tumor's TCR clonotypes.

Sequencing used immunoSEQ multiplex PCR; TCRdb keeps in-frame clones, though not all of them. The data hold approximately 4,000 clones, with around three fifths observed a single time. This CDR3 region has 17 residues. With 0 bases removed from V and 4 bases from J, the gap between germline ends came to 15 bases. Germline V gene sequence: CDR1 LNHDA, CDR2 SQIVND (reference sequence). This clonotype was sampled from a human donor with cutaneous squamous cell carcinoma. This sequence joins TRBV19 and TRBJ2-2; D may be TRBD1 or TRBD2 (5 bases each). The sequencing used tumor tissue, collected after anti-PD-1 treatment. The CDR3 is CASSIDGGRRVTGELFF. The DNA of the CDR3 is TGTGCCAGTAGTATAGACGGAGGTCGCAGGGTCACCGGGGAGCTGTTTTTT. Variable domain in full (rest from reference TRBV19 and TRBJ2-2): DGGITQSPKYLFRKEGQNVTLSCEQNLNHDAMYWYRQDPGQGLRLIYYSQIVNDFQKGDIAEGYSVSREKKESFPLTVTSAQKNPTAFYLCASSIDGGRRVTGELFFGEGSRLTVL.